This T cell receptor (beta chain) appears in the sequencing data of a study of response to subunit inactivated influenza vaccine. Notes on the study in general: Authors suggested few new T cells are recruited by each seasonal influenza vaccination.

TCRdb called the RT-PCR reads again in MiXCR, with one record for every CDR3 protein. The data show 500,000 to 600,000 distinct CDR3 sequences, with 12% seen just once and roughly 10% held by the top ten. Regarding this clonotype: Its antigen remains unidentified.

This CDR3 comprises 13 residues. Germline loops: CDR1 SGHAT, CDR2 FQNNGV. Trimming removed 1 base from V and 4 bases from J, with 7 bases in between. This chain links TRBV11-2 with TRBJ2-5; unclear D gene. This clonotype originated in a man aged 50 to 60 who received an inactivated influenza vaccine. The specimen was PBMCs from blood, collected on the day of vaccination. CDR3: CASSLVVLETQYF. The CDR3 DNA sequence: TGTGCCAGCAGCTTAGTCGTACTAGAGACCCAGTACTTC.